This paragraph reports one TCR beta chain. Its antigen is not identified. The V gene's germline CDR1 is SGHRS and CDR2 YFSETQ. Trimming took 3 bases from V and 9 from J; bases not matched to a gene: 5. The CDR3 length is 13 residues. The sample comes from a study of cytomegalovirus exposure and HLA in healthy donors. Study observations and caveats: In a later analysis, TCR association rates varied by HLA locus: DRB1 most, HLA-C fewest. Data from an earlier analysis indicated that most TCR beta V segments were productive either about 87% or about 30% of the time.

The PCR employed 60 Vbeta primers together with 13 Jbeta primers. Authors' processing steps: Later reanalysis found roughly 80 million unique TCR beta chains, some 10 million of them shared. Assay used: immunoSEQ multiplex PCR; TCRdb lists only in-frame clones, some missing. D and trimming were read from the DNA, whereas the V and J calls and clone size are those reported in that table. The table lists a few hundred thousand clones, 60% to 80% of them singletons. The sequence was obtained from a man younger than 35 in good health and CMV-seronegative. Sequences were obtained from PBMCs. The chain recombines TRBV5-1 with TRBJ2-1; 8 nucleotides match TRBD1. CDR3: CASSSQGDGEQFF. Written as DNA, the CDR3 is TGCGCCAGCAGCTCACAGGGGGACGGTGAGCAGTTCTTC. Filled out from reference TRBV5-1 and TRBJ2-1, the complete variable domain reads KAGVTQTPRYLIKTRGQQVTLSCSPISGHRSVSWYQQTPGQGLQFLFEYFSETQRNKGNFPGRFSGRQFSNSRSEMNVSTLELGDSALYLCASSSQGDGEQFFGPGTRLTVL.